These T cell receptor beta chains were read from a single sample in a study of human CD8 memory T cell subsets. One entry per CDR3 protein, without DNA, is what TCRdb gives after re-calling the 5' RACE reads. There are more than 9,000 distinct CDR3 sequences in the sample, with roughly 20% held by the top ten. The sequenced sample was CD8+ T cells from PBMCs. The receptor set was obtained from a human donor in good health. Both conserved end residues are part of each CDR3. Some rows mark clone size as missing; the rest say once, few, many or name a class of expanded clone.

size: NA
J: TRBJ1-2
V: TRBV5-1
CDR3: CASSPSGTGGDGYTF

size: medium-sized
J: TRBJ2-1
V: TRBV7-9
CDR3: CASSHVLSSYNEQFF

size: NA
J: TRBJ2-5
V: TRBV7-8
CDR3: CASSTGSRLPAGGKETQYF

size: NA
J: TRBJ2-7
V: TRBV7-2
CDR3: CASSLAFDEQYF

size: NA
J: TRBJ1-5
V: TRBV23-1
CDR3: CASSRQGDSNQPQHF

size: NA
J: TRBJ2-2
V: TRBV27
CDR3: CASSDWTNTGELFF

size: NA
J: TRBJ2-1
V: TRBV28
CDR3: CASSIRDRVSYNEQFF

size: NA
J: TRBJ1-1
V: TRBV6-1
CDR3: CASSELWGGSAEAFF

size: NA
J: TRBJ2-1
V: TRBV6-2/TRBV6-3
CDR3: CASSLQGTAYNEQFF

size: NA
J: TRBJ1-1
V: TRBV7-8
CDR3: CASNYGGRTEAFF

size: NA
J: TRBJ1-1
V: TRBV19
CDR3: CASRQGFTEAFF

size: NA
J: TRBJ1-4
V: TRBV20-1
CDR3: CSAREDRAGEKLFF

size: NA
J: TRBJ2-7
V: TRBV10-3
CDR3: CAISESGPEDEQYF

size: NA
J: TRBJ2-1
V: TRBV6-5
CDR3: CASSYGAGTYNEQFF

size: NA
J: TRBJ1-1
V: TRBV7-9
CDR3: CASSLASVVGNTEAFF

size: NA
J: TRBJ2-2
V: TRBV7-2
CDR3: CASSSSTSGGRGWELFF

size: NA
J: TRBJ1-6
V: TRBV7-2
CDR3: CASHWGSLNSPLHF

size: NA
J: TRBJ2-1
V: TRBV14
CDR3: CASSQVPSGANNEQFF

size: medium-sized
J: TRBJ1-1
V: TRBV10-3
CDR3: CAITGGGGNTEAFF

size: NA
J: TRBJ1-4
V: TRBV7-2
CDR3: CASSLGVMELFF

size: NA
J: TRBJ2-7
V: TRBV11-1
CDR3: CASSSRFLGREQYF

size: NA
J: TRBJ2-7
V: TRBV12-3/TRBV12-4
CDR3: CASSFSQLYEQYF

size: NA
J: TRBJ1-5
V: TRBV28
CDR3: CASSPQGASQPQHF

size: NA
J: TRBJ2-3
V: TRBV5-1
CDR3: CASSLERADTQYF

size: NA
J: TRBJ1-6
V: TRBV20-1
CDR3: CSARTGIKSNSPLHF

size: NA
J: TRBJ2-7
V: TRBV11-3
CDR3: CASSRRGAGGTAGEQYF

size: large
J: TRBJ1-2
V: TRBV28
CDR3: CASSSPRSAPTYGYTF

size: NA
J: TRBJ2-7
V: TRBV28
CDR3: CASSSTRSRDSQSYEQYF

size: large
J: TRBJ2-5
V: TRBV27
CDR3: CASSLLAGYEQTQYF

size: NA
J: TRBJ1-1
V: TRBV11-1
CDR3: CASSWRGLTEAFF

size: NA
J: TRBJ1-4
V: TRBV29-1
CDR3: CSVKEPTNEKLFF

size: NA
J: TRBJ2-1
V: TRBV25-1
CDR3: CASSLGQGFDEQFF

size: NA
J: TRBJ1-1
V: TRBV19
CDR3: CASSSTGTGNTEAFF

size: NA
J: TRBJ2-7
V: TRBV7-9
CDR3: CASSLVQGAYEQYF

size: NA
J: TRBJ2-7
V: TRBV7-9
CDR3: CASSLEGLAAYEQYF

size: NA
J: TRBJ2-7
V: TRBV21-1
CDR3: CASSKDPGEQYF

size: NA
J: TRBJ2-7
V: TRBV4-2
CDR3: CASSQTSGAAYEQYF

size: NA
J: TRBJ2-4
V: TRBV7-8
CDR3: CASSSRLAGYVDIQYF

size: NA
J: TRBJ2-2
V: TRBV7-3
CDR3: CASSLTPLAGVGTGELFF

size: NA
J: TRBJ2-3
V: TRBV11-2
CDR3: CASSSRTGAITDTQYF

size: NA
J: TRBJ2-1
V: TRBV11-2
CDR3: CASSPGGSEQFF

size: NA
J: TRBJ2-1
V: TRBV25-1
CDR3: CASRASESYNEQFF

size: medium-sized
J: TRBJ1-2
V: TRBV11-2
CDR3: CASSTTTGGNTNYGYTF

size: NA
J: TRBJ2-7
V: TRBV6-2/TRBV6-3
CDR3: CASSYSDRNEQYF

size: NA
J: TRBJ2-5
V: TRBV7-6
CDR3: CASTELVPRQETQYF

size: NA
J: TRBJ1-2
V: TRBV9
CDR3: CASSPGTGEVGYTF

size: medium-sized
J: TRBJ2-3
V: TRBV4-2
CDR3: CASRPGTTNTDTQYF

size: NA
J: TRBJ2-1
V: TRBV20-1
CDR3: CSARDGRGDREQFF

size: NA
J: TRBJ1-2
V: TRBV29-1
CDR3: CSDSGTGGDGYTF

size: NA
J: TRBJ2-1
V: TRBV6-1
CDR3: CASTGLAGGYNEQFF